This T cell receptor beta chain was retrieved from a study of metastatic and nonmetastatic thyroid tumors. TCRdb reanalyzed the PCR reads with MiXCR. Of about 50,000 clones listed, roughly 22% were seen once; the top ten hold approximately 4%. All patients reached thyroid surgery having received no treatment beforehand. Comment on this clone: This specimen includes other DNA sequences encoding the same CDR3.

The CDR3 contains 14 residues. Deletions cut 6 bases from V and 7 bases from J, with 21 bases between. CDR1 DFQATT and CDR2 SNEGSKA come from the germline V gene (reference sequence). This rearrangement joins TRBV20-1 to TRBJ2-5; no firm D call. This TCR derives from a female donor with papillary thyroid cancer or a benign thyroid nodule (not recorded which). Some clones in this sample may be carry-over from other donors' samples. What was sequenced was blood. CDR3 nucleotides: TGCAGTGCCCCGATGTCTGGTACACCTGGGACCCAGTACTTC. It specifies CSAPMSGTPGTQYF.